The clone carrying this T cell receptor beta chain was seen at least ten times. Combining a sample-barcoded 5' primer with a J-beta primer mix, a second PCR ran for roughly 6 to 11 cycles. TCRdb re-called the 5' RACE reads with MiXCR, one entry per CDR3 protein. The table includes 1.5 million to 2 million distinct CDR3 sequences, roughly 30% detected once. The individuals who served as donors were healthy Caucasians living in Russia, aged roughly 6 to 95. The authors drew about 9.5 milliliters of peripheral blood from each donor. This entry belongs to a study of blood T cells in healthy people across ages. About the study: Template switching caught about one barcoded beta molecule for each two T cells.

The V and J ends lost 6 bases and 5 bases respectively, with 16 bases between them. The CDR3 has 13 amino acids. Germline CDR1 is DFQATT and CDR2 is SNEGSKA (reference sequence). The receptor was derived from a woman between 25 and 40 years old in good health. Source material: blood. V is TRBV20-1 and J is TRBJ2-5; D possibly matches TRBD1 or TRBD2 (5 bases each). CDR3 bases: TGCAGTGCCTACGTACCGGGGCGGGAGACCCAGTACTTC. This sequence encodes CSAYVPGRETQYF.